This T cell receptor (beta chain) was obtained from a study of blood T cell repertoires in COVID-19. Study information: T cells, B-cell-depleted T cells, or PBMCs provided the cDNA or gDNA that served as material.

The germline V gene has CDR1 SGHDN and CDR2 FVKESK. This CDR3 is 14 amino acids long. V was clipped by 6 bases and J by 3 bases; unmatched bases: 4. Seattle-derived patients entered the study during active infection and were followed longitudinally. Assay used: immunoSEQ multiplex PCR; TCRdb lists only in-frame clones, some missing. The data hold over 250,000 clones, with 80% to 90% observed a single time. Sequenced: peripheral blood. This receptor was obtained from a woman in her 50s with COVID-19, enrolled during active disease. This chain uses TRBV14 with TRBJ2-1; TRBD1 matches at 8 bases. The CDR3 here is CASRRQGSYNEQFF. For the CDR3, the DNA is TGTGCCAGCAGAAGACAGGGGAGCTACAATGAGCAGTTCTTC. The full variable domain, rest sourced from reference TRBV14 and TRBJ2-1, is EAGVTQFPSHSVIEKGQTVTLRCDPISGHDNLYWYRRVMGKEIKFLLHFVKESKQDESGMPNNRFLAERTGGTYSTLKVQPAELEDSGVYFCASRRQGSYNEQFFGPGTRLTVL.